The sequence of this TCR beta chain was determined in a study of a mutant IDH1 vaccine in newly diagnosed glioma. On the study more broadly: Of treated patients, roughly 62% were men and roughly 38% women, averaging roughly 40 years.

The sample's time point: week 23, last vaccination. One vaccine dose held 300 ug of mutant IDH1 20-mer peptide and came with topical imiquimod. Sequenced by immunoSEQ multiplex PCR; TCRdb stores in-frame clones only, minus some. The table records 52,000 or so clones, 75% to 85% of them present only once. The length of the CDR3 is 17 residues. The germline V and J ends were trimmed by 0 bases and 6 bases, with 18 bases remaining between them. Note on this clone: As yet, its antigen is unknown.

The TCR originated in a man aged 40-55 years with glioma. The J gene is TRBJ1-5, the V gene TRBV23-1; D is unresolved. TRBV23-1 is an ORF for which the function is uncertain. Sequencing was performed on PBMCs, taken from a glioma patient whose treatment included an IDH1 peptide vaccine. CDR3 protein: CASSQSIPGTPRQPQHF. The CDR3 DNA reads TGCGCCAGCAGTCAATCGATTCCCGGAACCCCACGTCAGCCCCAGCATTTT.